These 31 T cell receptor beta chains originate from one sample sequenced in a study of blood T cell repertoires in COVID-19. TCRdb's table, derived via immunoSEQ multiplex PCR, lists solely in-frame clones and lacks some. Of about 83,000 clones listed, about four fifths are singletons. Sample: peripheral blood. The receptors here all came from a woman older than 75 with acute or convalescent COVID-19.

The chain carries TRBV13 and TRBJ1-6, with D possibly TRBD1 on 6 matching bases. Between the trimmed V and J ends, which lost 3 bases and 10 bases, there was a span of 22 bases. The CDR3 contains 17 residues. The V gene's germline CDR1 is PRHDT and CDR2 FYEKMQ (reference sequence). Written as DNA, the CDR3 is TGTGCCAGCAGCTTCCTGCAGGGCCGAGGGGGGGGGTCACCCCTCCACTTT. Encoded protein: CASSFLQGRGGGSPLHF. Drawing the rest from reference TRBV13 and TRBJ1-6, the complete variable domain is AAGVIQSPRHLIKEKRETATLKCYPIPRHDTVYWYQQGPGQDPQFLISFYEKMQSDKGSIPDRFSAQQFSDYHSELNMSSLELGDSALYFCASSFLQGRGGGSPLHFGNGTRLTVT.

The gene calls are TRBV28 and TRBJ1-2; tentatively, D is TRBD1 (6 bases). Germline V gene lookup returns CDR1 MDHEN and CDR2 SYDVKM. Trimming removed 7 bases at V and 6 bases at J, with 18 bases between. CDR3 size: 14 residues. CDR3 coding DNA: TGTGCCAGCAAACCATTTCGACAGGATCATGGCTACACCTTC. Its translation: CASKPFRQDHGYTF.

The gene calls are TRBV19 and TRBJ1-5; D is uncertain. There are 15 residues in the CDR3. Trimming cost V 3 bases and J 1 base, with 10 bases left between them. CDR1 and CDR2 (germline): LNHDA, SQIVND (reference sequence). The CDR3 DNA reads as TGTGCCAGTAGTATCAACAAAATGAGCAATCAGCCCCAGCATTTT. Translated, it gives CASSINKMSNQPQHF.

The chain carries TRBV7-9 and TRBJ1-3, with a weak D call TRBD1 (6 bases). The ends were cut back, 6 bases at V and 0 bases at J, with 12 bases in the middle. Germline CDR1 SEHNR, CDR2 FQNEAQ (reference sequence). This CDR3 is built from 15 residues. CDR3 in amino acids: CASSFETGSGNTIYF. DNA of the CDR3: TGTGCCAGCAGTTTTGAGACAGGCTCTGGAAACACCATATATTTT.

This sequence joins TRBV25-1 and TRBJ2-1; D might be TRBD2 (5 bases). Deletions cut 8 bases from V and 4 bases from J, with 15 bases between. The CDR3 runs to 14 residues. Germline V CDR1 and CDR2: MGHDK, SYGVNS. The CDR3 protein is CASRGLVGYNEQFF. CDR3 nucleotides: TGTGCCAGCCGCGGGCTAGTGGGATACAATGAGCAGTTCTTC. Drawing the rest from reference TRBV25-1 and TRBJ2-1, the complete variable domain is EADIYQTPRYLVIGTGKKITLECSQTMGHDKMYWYQQDPGMELHLIHYSYGVNSTEKGDLSSESTVSRIRTEHFPLTLESARPSHTSQYLCASRGLVGYNEQFFGPGTRLTVL.

For the CDR3, the DNA is TGTGCCAGCAGCCTACAGGGCCCCTACGAGCAGTACTTC. Its protein product is CASSLQGPYEQYF. This sequence joins TRBV3-1 (or the pseudogene TRBV3-2) and TRBJ2-7; possible D gene TRBD1, 6 bases. CDR1 and CDR2 from the germline V gene are LGHDT and YNNKEL (reference sequence). The CDR3 covers 13 residues. V lost 4 bases, J lost 2 bases, and 9 bases lay in between.

The chain combines TRBV12-3 or TRBV12-4 with TRBJ2-1; a possible D gene is TRBD1 (6 bases). V was pared by 10 bases and J by 6 bases, with 13 bases between. The CDR3 has 12 amino acids. CDR3 DNA: TGTGCCACCGCGCCAGGGGCCAATGAGCAGTTCTTC. It translates to CATAPGANEQFF.

This CDR3 reads CASSPPTGLTEAFF. The CDR3 DNA reads as TGTGCCAGCTCACCACCGACAGGTCTTACTGAAGCTTTCTTT. The chain employs TRBV18 and TRBJ1-1; a weak D match, TRBD1 (6 bases). V lost 0 bases, J lost 5 bases, and 10 bases lay in between. This CDR3 spans 14 amino acids. Germline V gene lookup returns CDR1 KGHSH and CDR2 LQKENI.

J is TRBJ1-2 and V is TRBV3-1 (or the pseudogene TRBV3-2), with D perhaps matching TRBD1 (5 bases). Trimming left V 8 bases short and J 8 bases short, with 21 bases between. CDR1 and CDR2 from the germline V gene are LGHDT and YNNKEL (reference sequence). The length of the CDR3 is 14 residues. The CDR3 DNA reads TGTGCCAGCGTTGGAGAGAAAGGAGGGGAGGGCTACACCTTC. As protein: CASVGEKGGEGYTF.

The chain is built from TRBV19 and TRBJ1-5; 9 positions match TRBD1. From germline, CDR1 is LNHDA and CDR2 SQIVND (reference sequence). V lost 0 bases, J lost 6 bases, and 6 bases stayed unmatched. CDR3 length: 16 residues. In DNA, the CDR3 is TGTGCCAGTAGTATAGATCTCGGGACAGGGATTCAGCCCCAGCATTTT. As protein: CASSIDLGTGIQPQHF.

V usage is TRBV5-6 and J usage is TRBJ2-1; no definite D call. V was cut by 1 base and J by 5 bases, with 10 bases left in between. The CDR3 consists of 14 residues. The germline V gene encodes CDR1 SGHDT and CDR2 YYEEEE. In nucleotides, the CDR3 is TGTGCCAGCAGCTTGAAAGGAGAGGACAATGAGCAGTTCTTC. It specifies CASSLKGEDNEQFF.

V usage is TRBV28 and J usage is TRBJ1-3; TRBD1 might be the D (5 bases). Germline V lookup: CDR1 MDHEN, CDR2 SYDVKM. V was clipped by 3 bases and J by 1 base, with 13 bases between them. The CDR3 loop spans 16 amino acids. CDR3 in DNA: TGTGCCAGCAGTTTCCAGAGCGCAGGGTCTGGAAACACCATATATTTT. Translated: CASSFQSAGSGNTIYF. Looking up the rest from reference TRBV28 and TRBJ1-3 gives the full variable domain: DVKVTQSSRYLVKRTGEKVFLECVQDMDHENMFWYRQDPGLGLRLIYFSYDVKMKEKGDIPEGYSVSREKKERFSLILESASTNQTSMYLCASSFQSAGSGNTIYFGEGSWLTVV.

This sequence joins TRBV5-1 and TRBJ2-3, with a tentative D call TRBD1 (6 bases). The V and J ends lost 3 bases and 2 bases respectively, with 13 bases between them. The CDR3 runs to 15 residues. Germline V CDR1 and CDR2: SGHRS, YFSETQ. This CDR3 is CASSSLTGYTDTQYF. The CDR3, as DNA: TGCGCCAGCAGCTCCCTGACAGGATACACAGATACGCAGTATTTT.

DNA of the CDR3: TGTGCCAGCAGCTTCGCTATCTTCGGGGAGCTGTTTTTT. Its translation: CASSFAIFGELFF. The V and J genes are TRBV5-5 and TRBJ2-2; D gene uncertain. The germline V gene has CDR1 SGHKS and CDR2 YYEKEE (reference sequence). The CDR3 sequence is 13 residues long. The V end was cut by 2 bases, the J end by 7 bases, with 9 bases between.

This clone appeared once. V gene TRBV7-3 combines with J gene TRBJ2-2; TRBD1 might be the D (5 bases). Trimming stripped 5 bases from V and 6 bases from J, with 13 bases between. CDR1 and CDR2 from the germline V gene are SGHTA and FQGTGA. The CDR3 consists of 14 residues. The CDR3 DNA sequence: TGTGCCAGCAGCCCGACAGTAGTATCCGGGGAGCTGTTTTTT. Its translation is CASSPTVVSGELFF.

This clone was seen a few times. This rearrangement joins TRBV24-1 to TRBJ2-3; 10 nucleotides line up with TRBD2. Germline V CDR1 and CDR2: KGHDR, SFDVKD. V gave up 4 bases and J gave up 2 bases; unmatched junction bases: 5. The CDR3 has 16 amino acids. The CDR3 sequence: CATSDLAGAVTDTQYF. The CDR3 DNA sequence: TGTGCCACCAGTGACCTAGCGGGGGCCGTCACAGATACGCAGTATTTT.

This clone was seen just once. This chain joins TRBV6-5 and TRBJ2-5; D possibly corresponds to TRBD2 (7 bases). The germline gives CDR1 MNHEY, CDR2 SVGAGI. CDR3 length: 14 amino acids. Trimming took off 8 bases at V and 3 bases at J, with 16 bases between the two ends. In DNA, the CDR3 is TGTGCCAGCGAGGGGGGGGGATCAAAAGAGACCCAGTACTTC. This gives the protein CASEGGGSKETQYF.

This chain uses TRBV28 with TRBJ1-2; TRBD1 agrees at 12 bases. The CDR3 totals 16 residues. The junction had 8 bases not matched to a gene; V was cut back by 4 bases and J by 5 bases. Looked up from germline, CDR1 is MDHEN and CDR2 is SYDVKM. CDR3: CASSSFGTGGRYGYTF. The DNA of the CDR3 is TGTGCCAGCAGTTCGTTTGGGACAGGGGGCCGGTATGGCTACACCTTC.

The CDR3 protein is CAAGTSVTGELFF. The CDR3 region has the DNA TGTGCCGCCGGGACATCGGTAACCGGGGAGCTGTTTTTT. V is TRBV10-3 and J is TRBJ2-2, with D tentatively TRBD1 (6 bases). Germline V gene data show CDR1 as ENHRY and CDR2 as SYGVKD. The CDR3 is 13 amino acids. V lost 11 bases, J lost 5 bases, and 15 bases lay in between.

This clone was detected a few times. The chain combines TRBV4-2 with TRBJ2-3; 8 bases are shared with TRBD2. V dropped 1 base and J dropped 5; count of bases not matched to a gene: 11. Per germline, CDR1 LGHNA and CDR2 YNFKEQ. The CDR3 consists of 17 residues. The CDR3 reads CASSQAGVAGRVDTQYF. DNA for the CDR3: TGTGCCAGCAGCCAAGCGGGAGTAGCGGGGCGGGTAGATACGCAGTATTTT.

This sequence joins TRBV5-4 and TRBJ1-2; D possibly corresponds to TRBD1 (5 bases). V lost 0 bases and J 5 bases, leaving 8 bases between the germline ends. The CDR3 sequence is 13 residues long. Germline loops: CDR1 SGHNT, CDR2 YYREEE (reference sequence). The CDR3 nucleotides are TGTGCCAGCAGCTTGGAGGGGCCTTATGGCTACACCTTC. Protein sequence: CASSLEGPYGYTF. Filled out from reference TRBV5-4 and TRBJ1-2, the complete variable domain reads ETGVTQSPTHLIKTRGQQVTLRCSSQSGHNTVSWYQQALGQGPQFIFQYYREEENGRGNFPPRFSGLQFPNYSSELNVNALELDDSALYLCASSLEGPYGYTFGSGTRLTVV.

This chain links TRBV5-4 with TRBJ1-1; 7 nucleotides match TRBD1. The junction had 4 bases not matched to a gene; V was cut back by 6 bases and J by 5 bases. The CDR3 spans 12 residues. Germline CDR1 and CDR2: SGHNT and YYREEE (reference sequence). CDR3 in DNA: TGTGCCAGCACCCAACAGGGGACTGAAGCTTTCTTT. Amino acid sequence: CASTQQGTEAFF.

V is TRBV30 and J is TRBJ2-7, with D perhaps matching TRBD1 (6 bases). Germline values: CDR1 GTSNPN, CDR2 SVGIG (reference sequence). V lost 0 bases, J lost 4 bases, and 19 bases lay in between. The CDR3 sequence is 16 residues long. DNA for the CDR3: TGTGCCTGGAGTGTACGTCGGGTTGTCAGGGGATACGAGCAGTACTTC. Translating gives CAWSVRRVVRGYEQYF.

This chain uses TRBV6-1 with TRBJ1-5; unclear D gene. Trimming removed 2 bases at V and 0 bases at J, with 14 bases between. Germline loops: CDR1 MNHNS, CDR2 SASEGT. The CDR3 contains 17 residues. The CDR3 sequence is CASSESVQTLSNQPQHF. CDR3 DNA: TGTGCCAGCAGTGAATCGGTACAGACGCTTAGCAATCAGCCCCAGCATTTT.

V usage is TRBV21-1 and J usage is TRBJ1-2; the listed D gene, TRBD1, was not tested against the DNA. TRBV21-1 counts as a pseudogene. CDR3 length: 15 residues. CDR3 bases: TGTGCCAGCAGCGAAGACAGGGAAGCTAACTATGGCTACACCTTC. It yields the protein CASSEDREANYGYTF.

The CDR3, as DNA: TGTGCCAGCTCCAGGCGGGGTGAAAATTCACCCCTCCACTTT. The encoded protein is CASSRRGENSPLHF. This chain connects TRBV3-1 (or the pseudogene TRBV3-2) to TRBJ1-6; D gene uncertain. V was pared by 8 bases and J by 7 bases, with 15 bases between. CDR1 and CDR2 from the germline V gene are LGHDT and YNNKEL (reference sequence). The CDR3 contains 14 residues.

This chain joins TRBV24-1 and TRBJ2-1, with a tentative D call TRBD1 (5 bases). Germline V gene lookup returns CDR1 KGHDR and CDR2 SFDVKD. The ends were cut back, 6 bases at V and 5 bases at J, with 19 bases in the middle. There are 16 residues in the CDR3. Written as DNA, the CDR3 is TGTGCCACCAGTCGAGGACAAGGGATAGAGAACAATGAGCAGTTCTTC. Amino acid sequence: CATSRGQGIENNEQFF.

The chain couples TRBV19 to TRBJ1-1, with D unclear. The length of the CDR3 is 12 residues. The ends were cut back, 2 bases at V and 7 bases at J, with 8 bases in the middle. Germline loops: CDR1 LNHDA, CDR2 SQIVND (reference sequence). The CDR3 sequence: CASSIYRGEAFF. The CDR3 nucleotides read TGTGCCAGTAGTATATACCGGGGTGAAGCTTTCTTT.

This clone was counted between two and nine times. This sequence joins TRBV3-1 (or the pseudogene TRBV3-2) and TRBJ2-2; 10 bases fit TRBD2. V lost 4 bases and J lost 0; bases outside the gene matches: 8. This CDR3 region has 18 residues. The germline V gene encodes CDR1 LGHDT and CDR2 YNNKEL (reference sequence). The CDR3 region is CASSPWPSGGANTGELFF. CDR3 bases: TGTGCCAGCAGCCCCTGGCCCAGCGGGGGGGCGAACACCGGGGAGCTGTTTTTT.

This clone has just one count. V usage is TRBV4-1 and J usage is TRBJ2-5; 8 nucleotides align to TRBD1. This CDR3 region has 15 residues. Trimming removed 5 bases from V and 6 bases from J; junction bases left unmatched: 11. Per germline, CDR1 MGHRA and CDR2 YSYEKL. The CDR3 DNA follows: TGCGCCAGCAGCTTCCGGACAGGGACGCTGCAGACCCAGTACTTC. This encodes CASSFRTGTLQTQYF.

The chain is built from TRBV3-1 (or the pseudogene TRBV3-2) and TRBJ2-1, with a tentative D call TRBD1 (6 bases). Germline CDR1 is LGHDT and CDR2 is YNNKEL (reference sequence). The CDR3 length is 13 residues. V lost 0 bases and J lost 15, with 15 bases in between. In nucleotides, the CDR3 is TGTGCCAGCAGCCAAGAGGGGGCAGGGATTGCGTTCTTC. Translating gives CASSQEGAGIAFF.